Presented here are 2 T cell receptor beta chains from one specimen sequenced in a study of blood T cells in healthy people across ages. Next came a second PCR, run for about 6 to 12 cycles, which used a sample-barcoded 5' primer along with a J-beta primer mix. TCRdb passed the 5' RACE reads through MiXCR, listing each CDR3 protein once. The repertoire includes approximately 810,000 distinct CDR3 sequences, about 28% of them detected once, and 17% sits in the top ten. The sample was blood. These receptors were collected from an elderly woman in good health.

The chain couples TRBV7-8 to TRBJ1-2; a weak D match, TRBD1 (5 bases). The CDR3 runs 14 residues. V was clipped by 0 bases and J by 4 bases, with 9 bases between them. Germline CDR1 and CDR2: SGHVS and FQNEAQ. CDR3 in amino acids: CASSLAETAYGYTF. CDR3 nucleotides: TGTGCCAGCAGCTTAGCAGAGACAGCCTATGGCTACACCTTC.

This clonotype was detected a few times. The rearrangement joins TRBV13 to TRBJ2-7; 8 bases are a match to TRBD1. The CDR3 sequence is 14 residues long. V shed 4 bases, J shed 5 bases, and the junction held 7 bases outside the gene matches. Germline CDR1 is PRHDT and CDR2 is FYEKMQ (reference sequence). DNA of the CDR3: TGTGCCAGCAGCTCGAGACAGGGGTCCCACGAGCAGTACTTC. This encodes CASSSRQGSHEQYF.